This T cell receptor beta chain was sequenced during a study of CD8 T cells in ankylosing spondylitis (dated by TCRdb to about 2017). Notes on the research overall: The study set out to find disease-linked TCR variants by profiling T cell receptor beta repertoires in ankylosing spondylitis patients and healthy donors. The full study cohort comprised 20 to 25 ankylosing spondylitis patients and roughly 100 healthy donors. Peripheral blood was sampled, and synovial fluid was additionally collected from ankylosing spondylitis patients.

Regarding this clonotype: Which antigen it targets is not known. One base away there is no much larger clone; base qualities are not given.

Sequencing used an Illumina HiSeq 2500. TCR beta libraries were prepared by quantitative 5'-RACE with molecular barcodes. On the authors' methods: Disease-linked TCR variants were identified with a new computational method built on a probabilistic model of VDJ rearrangement. TCRdb trimmed public reads at Q25 via fastp, called clones via MiXCR and kept in-frame beta chains. One record per CDR3 amino acid sequence lists the most common genes and DNA. Here the V and J calls rest on TCRdb's processing, not on the authors' analysis. Counted in this sample were just over 300,000 distinct CDR3 sequences; more than 20% of them appeared once. Together, the top ten hold around 3.2% of the sample. Trimming costs V 6 bases and J 6 bases, and their ends lie 16 bases apart. The CDR3, cysteine through phenylalanine, is 14 amino acids long. Just the 42-base CDR3 DNA is kept, in frame starting at base 1. CDR1 and CDR2 are read off the germline V gene (reference sequence) as SEHNR and FQNEAQ.

What the work shows at the level of the full study, not this receptor alone: A CD8+ phenotype was shown by the disease-linked clones, which were found at relatively low frequencies in peripheral blood. Some motif variants were previously reported in synovial fluid and blood of reactive arthritis patients, suggesting common disease-initiation mechanisms. A TCR beta motif made up of several highly homologous amino acid variants appeared to be characteristic of blood from ankylosing spondylitis patients. Significant enrichment of the disease-linked clones was reported in matched synovial fluid samples from ankylosing spondylitis patients.

The V gene is TRBV7-9 and the J gene is TRBJ2-3; 6 matching bases give a weak D call of TRBD2. The specimen was blood, either unsorted or a sorted T cell fraction (not recorded which). The sequence was obtained from a female donor with ankylosing spondylitis or in good health (not recorded which). The CDR3 has the sequence CASRGLTPGDTQYF. At the DNA level, the sequence is TGTGCCAGCAGAGGACTAACGCCGGGGGATACGCAGTATTTT.